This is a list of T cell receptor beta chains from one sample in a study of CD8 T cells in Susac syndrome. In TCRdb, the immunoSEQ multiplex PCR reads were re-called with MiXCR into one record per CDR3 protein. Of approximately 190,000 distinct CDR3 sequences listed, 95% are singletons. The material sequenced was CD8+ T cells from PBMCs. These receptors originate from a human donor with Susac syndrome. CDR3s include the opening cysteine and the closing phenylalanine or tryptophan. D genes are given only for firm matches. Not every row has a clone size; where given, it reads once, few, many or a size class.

CDR3nt: TGTGCCAGCAGCTCTTTGAATTACGAGCAGTACTTC; CDR3aa: CASSSLNYEQYF; v_gene: TRBV7-9; d_gene: .; abundance: .; j_gene: TRBJ2-7
CDR3nt: TGCAGTGCTAAACCGGGACAGAACTACGAGCAGTACTTC; CDR3aa: CSAKPGQNYEQYF; v_gene: TRBV20-1; d_gene: TRBD1; abundance: .; j_gene: TRBJ2-7
CDR3nt: TGTGCCAGCAGTTTGGGGACAGGGCGACAATTTCGGCGGGGGAGCTCCTACGAGCAGTACTTC; CDR3aa: CASSLGTGRQFRRGSSYEQYF; v_gene: TRBV28; d_gene: TRBD1; abundance: .; j_gene: TRBJ2-7
CDR3nt: TGTGCCTGGTCACCGGGACTAGCGTCGTACGAGCAGTACTTC; CDR3aa: CAWSPGLASYEQYF; v_gene: TRBV30; d_gene: TRBD2; abundance: .; j_gene: TRBJ2-7
CDR3nt: TGCGCCAGCAGTTCGGGGGGGAAAGGCTACACCTTC; CDR3aa: CASSSGGKGYTF; v_gene: TRBV5-1; d_gene: .; abundance: .; j_gene: TRBJ1-2
CDR3nt: TGTGCCAGCAGCGCGGGACACGAAGCTTTCTTT; CDR3aa: CASSAGHEAFF; v_gene: TRBV5-4; d_gene: .; abundance: .; j_gene: TRBJ1-1
CDR3nt: TGCAGTTTCCACCCCCAAGCGGGACTAGCGGGAGGCTACGAGCAGTACTTC; CDR3aa: CSFHPQAGLAGGYEQYF; v_gene: TRBV20-1; d_gene: TRBD2; abundance: .; j_gene: TRBJ2-7
CDR3nt: TGCAGTGCCGAAAGAACGGTACGCGACTATGGCTACACCTTC; CDR3aa: CSAERTVRDYGYTF; v_gene: TRBV20-1; d_gene: .; abundance: .; j_gene: TRBJ1-2
CDR3nt: TGTGCCAGCAGCCGGGCCCAAAACAATGAGCAGTTCTTC; CDR3aa: CASSRAQNNEQFF; v_gene: TRBV7-9; d_gene: .; abundance: .; j_gene: TRBJ2-1
CDR3nt: TGTGCCAGCACGGGATGGGTTACCTATGGCTACACCTTC; CDR3aa: CASTGWVTYGYTF; v_gene: TRBV2; d_gene: .; abundance: .; j_gene: TRBJ1-2
CDR3nt: TGTGCCAGCAGCTTGGGGACAGGCTGGAGCACAGATACGCAGTATTTT; CDR3aa: CASSLGTGWSTDTQYF; v_gene: TRBV5-6; d_gene: TRBD1; abundance: .; j_gene: TRBJ2-3
CDR3nt: TGCGCCAGCAGCTTGACGGCCAACAGGGGGCGCGATTACGAGCAGTACTTC; CDR3aa: CASSLTANRGRDYEQYF; v_gene: TRBV5-1; d_gene: TRBD1; abundance: .; j_gene: TRBJ2-7
CDR3nt: TGCGCCAGCAGCCATGTATTAGCGTCGTCCTACGAGCAGTACTTC; CDR3aa: CASSHVLASSYEQYF; v_gene: TRBV4-1; d_gene: .; abundance: .; j_gene: TRBJ2-7
CDR3nt: TGCAGTGCTAGAGATACGGCGCGGGGAAGTATATCCGGGGAGCTGTTTTTT; CDR3aa: CSARDTARGSISGELFF; v_gene: TRBV20-1; d_gene: .; abundance: .; j_gene: TRBJ2-2
CDR3nt: TGCGCCAGCAGCTTTAATCGTGGGGCCAACTACGAGCAGTACTTC; CDR3aa: CASSFNRGANYEQYF; v_gene: TRBV5-1; d_gene: .; abundance: .; j_gene: TRBJ2-7
CDR3nt: TGTGCCAGCAGTCCACAGGGGAATCAGCCCCAGCATTTT; CDR3aa: CASSPQGNQPQHF; v_gene: TRBV6-5; d_gene: TRBD1; abundance: .; j_gene: TRBJ1-5
CDR3nt: TGTGCCAGCAGTCAAACGGGTTCTGGAAACACCATATATTTT; CDR3aa: CASSQTGSGNTIYF; v_gene: TRBV27; d_gene: .; abundance: .; j_gene: TRBJ1-3
CDR3nt: TGTGCCAGCAGCCGCCTTGACAGGGAGGGAGGAGAGACCCAGTACTTC; CDR3aa: CASSRLDREGGETQYF; v_gene: TRBV14; d_gene: .; abundance: .; j_gene: TRBJ2-5
CDR3nt: TGTGCCCTCGGTGAGCAGTTCTTC; CDR3aa: CALGEQFF; v_gene: TRBV6-5; d_gene: .; abundance: .; j_gene: TRBJ2-1
CDR3nt: TGTGCCAGCAGCTTGTACTTAAGCTCCTATAATTCACCCCTCCACTTT; CDR3aa: CASSLYLSSYNSPLHF; v_gene: TRBV5-4; d_gene: .; abundance: .; j_gene: TRBJ1-6
CDR3nt: TGCAGTGCTAGAAGGTGGACTACCTACGAGCAGTACTTC; CDR3aa: CSARRWTTYEQYF; v_gene: TRBV20-1; d_gene: .; abundance: .; j_gene: TRBJ2-7
CDR3nt: TGTGCCTGGAGGGCATTGTCGGTTGGCTACACCTTC; CDR3aa: CAWRALSVGYTF; v_gene: TRBV30; d_gene: .; abundance: .; j_gene: TRBJ1-2
CDR3nt: TGTGCCAGCAGCGTACAGGGGGCCGGCTATGGCTACACCTTC; CDR3aa: CASSVQGAGYGYTF; v_gene: TRBV3-1; d_gene: TRBD1; abundance: .; j_gene: TRBJ1-2
CDR3nt: TGTGCCAGCAGCTTGGAAGGGGTAGGTGAAGCTTTCTTT; CDR3aa: CASSLEGVGEAFF; v_gene: TRBV5-6; d_gene: .; abundance: .; j_gene: TRBJ1-1
CDR3nt: TGTGCCAGTTCGTGGAGGGAGGGGGCTGAAGCTTTCTTT; CDR3aa: CASSWREGAEAFF; v_gene: TRBV19; d_gene: .; abundance: once; j_gene: TRBJ1-1
CDR3nt: TGTGCCAGCAGTGAGAGCTTGGCAGATACGCAGTATTTT; CDR3aa: CASSESLADTQYF; v_gene: TRBV6-1; d_gene: .; abundance: .; j_gene: TRBJ2-3
CDR3nt: TGTGCCAGTAGTATAAGGAGCGGGGTCCCACTCGGGGTGCAGTTCTTC; CDR3aa: CASSIRSGVPLGVQFF; v_gene: TRBV19; d_gene: TRBD2; abundance: .; j_gene: TRBJ2-1
CDR3nt: TGTGCCAGCAGCGTAGGTGGGACTAGTAGGCATGAGCAGTTCTTC; CDR3aa: CASSVGGTSRHEQFF; v_gene: TRBV9; d_gene: TRBD2; abundance: .; j_gene: TRBJ2-1
CDR3nt: TGTGCCAGCAGCTTGGACGGGAATACGCAGTATTTT; CDR3aa: CASSLDGNTQYF; v_gene: TRBV5-4; d_gene: .; abundance: .; j_gene: TRBJ2-3
CDR3nt: TGTGCCAGCAGCTTGTATAGCACCGGGGAGCTGTTTTTT; CDR3aa: CASSLYSTGELFF; v_gene: TRBV5-6; d_gene: .; abundance: .; j_gene: TRBJ2-2